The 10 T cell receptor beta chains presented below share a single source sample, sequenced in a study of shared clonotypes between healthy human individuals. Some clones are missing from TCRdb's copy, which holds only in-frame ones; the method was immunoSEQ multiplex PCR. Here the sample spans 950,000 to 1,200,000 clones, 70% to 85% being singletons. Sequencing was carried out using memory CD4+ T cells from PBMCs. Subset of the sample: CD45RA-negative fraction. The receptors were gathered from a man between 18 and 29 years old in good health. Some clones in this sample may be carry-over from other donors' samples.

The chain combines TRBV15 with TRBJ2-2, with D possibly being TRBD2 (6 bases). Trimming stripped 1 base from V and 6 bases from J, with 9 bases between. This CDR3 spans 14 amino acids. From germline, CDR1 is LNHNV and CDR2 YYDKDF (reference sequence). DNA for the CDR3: TGTGCCACCAGCAGAGGGGGGACTGCCGGGGAGCTGTTTTTT. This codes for CATSRGGTAGELFF.

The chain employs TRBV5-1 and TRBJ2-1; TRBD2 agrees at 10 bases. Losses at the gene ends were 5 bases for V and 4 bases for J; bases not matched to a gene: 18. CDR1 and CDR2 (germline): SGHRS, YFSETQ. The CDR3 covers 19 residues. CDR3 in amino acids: CASRPNLLAGVRTYNEQFF. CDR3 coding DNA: TGCGCCAGCAGACCCAACTTGCTAGCGGGAGTTCGGACATACAATGAGCAGTTCTTC. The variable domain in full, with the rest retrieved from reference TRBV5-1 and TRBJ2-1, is KAGVTQTPRYLIKTRGQQVTLSCSPISGHRSVSWYQQTPGQGLQFLFEYFSETQRNKGNFPGRFSGRQFSNSRSEMNVSTLELGDSALYLCASRPNLLAGVRTYNEQFFGPGTRLTVL.

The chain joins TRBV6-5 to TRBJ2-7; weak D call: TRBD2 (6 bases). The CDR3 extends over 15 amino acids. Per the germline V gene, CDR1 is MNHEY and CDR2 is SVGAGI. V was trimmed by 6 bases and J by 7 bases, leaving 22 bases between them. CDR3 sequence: CASREPGTLTGEQYF. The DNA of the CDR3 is TGTGCCAGCAGAGAACCCGGGACTCTGACGGGGGAGCAGTACTTC.

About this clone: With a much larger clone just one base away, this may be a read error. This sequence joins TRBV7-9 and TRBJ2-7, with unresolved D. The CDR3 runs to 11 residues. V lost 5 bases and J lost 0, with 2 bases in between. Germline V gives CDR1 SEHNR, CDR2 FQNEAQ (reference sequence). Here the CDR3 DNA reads TGTGCCAGCAGCGTCTCCTACGAGCAGTACTTC. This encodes CASSVSYEQYF.

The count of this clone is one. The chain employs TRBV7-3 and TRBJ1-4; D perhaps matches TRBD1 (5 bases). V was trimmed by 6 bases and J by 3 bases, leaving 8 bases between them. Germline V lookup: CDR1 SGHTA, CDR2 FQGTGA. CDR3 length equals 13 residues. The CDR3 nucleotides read TGTGCCAGCAGTATGGGACCTAATGAAAAACTGTTTTTT. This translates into CASSMGPNEKLFF.

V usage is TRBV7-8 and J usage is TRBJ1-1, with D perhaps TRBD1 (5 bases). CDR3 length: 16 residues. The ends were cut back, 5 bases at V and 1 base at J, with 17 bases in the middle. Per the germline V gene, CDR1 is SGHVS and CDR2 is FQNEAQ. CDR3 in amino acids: CASSLGRGRGNTEAFF. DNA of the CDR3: TGTGCCAGCAGCCTAGGGAGGGGCCGGGGGAACACTGAAGCTTTCTTT. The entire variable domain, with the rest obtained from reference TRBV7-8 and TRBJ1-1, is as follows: GAGVSQSPRYKVAKRGQDVALRCDPISGHVSLFWYQQALGQGPEFLTYFQNEAQLDKSGLPSDRFFAERPEGSVSTLKIQRTQQEDSAVYLCASSLGRGRGNTEAFFGQGTRLTVV.

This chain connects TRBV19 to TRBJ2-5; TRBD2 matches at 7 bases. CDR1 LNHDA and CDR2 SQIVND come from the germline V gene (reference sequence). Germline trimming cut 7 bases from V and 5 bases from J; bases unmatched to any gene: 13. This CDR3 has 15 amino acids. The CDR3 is CASTGTTPPGETQYF. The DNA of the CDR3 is TGTGCCAGTACAGGGACTACCCCGCCGGGTGAGACCCAGTACTTC.

Written as DNA, the CDR3 is TGTGCCAGCAGCTTAGGGGCAAGCGGGAGGGCCAACGAGCAGTACTTC. It translates to CASSLGASGRANEQYF. This chain links TRBV7-2 with TRBJ2-7, with 10 bases aligning to TRBD2. The germline V gene encodes CDR1 SGHTA and CDR2 FQGNSA. With 1 base clipped from V and 5 bases from J, the junction kept 8 bases outside the gene matches. CDR3 size: 16 residues.

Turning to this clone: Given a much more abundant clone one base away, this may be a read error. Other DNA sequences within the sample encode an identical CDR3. CDR3 sequence: CASSLDRNTEAFF. The CDR3 coding sequence is TGTGCCAGCAGCTTAGACAGAAACACTGAAGCTTTCTTT. The chain carries TRBV7-6 and TRBJ1-1; D ambiguous. The V end lost 1 base, the J end lost 2 bases, and 5 bases lay between the germline ends. The CDR3 extends over 13 amino acids. The germline V gene has CDR1 SGHVS and CDR2 FNYEAQ.

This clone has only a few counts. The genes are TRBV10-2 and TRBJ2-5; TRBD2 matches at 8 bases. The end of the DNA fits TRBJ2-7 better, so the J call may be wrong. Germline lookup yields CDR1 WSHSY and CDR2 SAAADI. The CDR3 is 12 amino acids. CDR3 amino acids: CASSGGGYEQYF. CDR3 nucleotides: TGCGCCAGCAGCGGGGGGGGCTACGAGCAGTACTTC.